This entry describes one T cell receptor beta chain. Its antigen is currently unknown. Germline V gene lookup returns CDR1 SQVTM and CDR2 ANQGSEA. This CDR3 is built from 12 residues. These data belong to a study of CXCR3-negative and CXCR3-positive naive CD8 T cells. On the study more broadly: With about 1.5 +/- 0.3 million reads per library, the TRB reads numbered roughly 130 million in total.

Overall study results and limits: For memory CD8+ cells diversity was much lower, but both naive subsets had comparably high diversity. CXCR3 expression partially decreased after cryopreservation; most assays used fresh PBMCs.

Carrying UMI labels, the TRB cDNA libraries were prepared through 5' RACE. After re-calling the 5' RACE reads, TCRdb lists one entry per CDR3 protein, DNA absent. This sample's table has tens of thousands of distinct CDR3 sequences. CD8+ T cell subsets were each sorted in triplicate, about 330,000 cells apiece. This TCR was sampled from a human donor in good health. Some clones in this sample may be carry-over from other donors' samples. Material: memory CD8+ T cells from blood. The V and J genes are TRBV29-1 and TRBJ2-3; TCRdb's D gene call, TRBD1, goes unchecked for lack of DNA. CDR3 protein: CSVEGESDTQYF.